This entry features one T cell receptor beta chain sequence. PCR involved 60 Vbeta and 13 Jbeta primers. Per the authors' pipeline: Later analysis identified roughly 82 million unique TCR beta chains, approximately 10 million shared. Some clones are missing from TCRdb's copy, which holds only in-frame ones; the method was immunoSEQ multiplex PCR. The V and J calls and clone size come from that table; D and trimming were worked out from the DNA. The sample yields roughly 140,000 clones, around four fifths seen once. CDR3 length: 16 amino acids. Germline assignment: CDR1 SNHLY and CDR2 FYNNEI. V was shortened by 8 bases and J by 2 bases, with 20 bases between the two germline ends. The data belong to a study of cytomegalovirus exposure and HLA in healthy donors. Overall study: The Caucasian-associated ancestry cluster contained around four fifths of the approximately 420 genotyped donors.

The TCR sequence derives from a male donor in good health and CMV-seronegative. This rearrangement joins TRBV2 to TRBJ2-3; weak D call: TRBD1 (5 bases). Source material: PBMCs. Written as DNA, the CDR3 is TGTGCCAGCTTAATATGGGGCACGAACCCCACAGATACGCAGTATTTT. Translated: CASLIWGTNPTDTQYF.